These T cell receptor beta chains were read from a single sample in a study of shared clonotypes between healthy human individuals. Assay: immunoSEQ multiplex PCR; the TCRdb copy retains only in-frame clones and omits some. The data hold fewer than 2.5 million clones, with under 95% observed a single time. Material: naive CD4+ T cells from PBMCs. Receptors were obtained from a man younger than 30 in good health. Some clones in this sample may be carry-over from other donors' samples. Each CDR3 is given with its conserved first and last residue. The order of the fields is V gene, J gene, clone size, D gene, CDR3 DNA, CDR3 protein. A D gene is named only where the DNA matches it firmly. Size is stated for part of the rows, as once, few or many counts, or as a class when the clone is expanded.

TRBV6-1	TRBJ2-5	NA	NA	TGTGCCAGCAGCCCCGAACGAAACAGGGTTGAGACCCAGTACTTC	CASSPERNRVETQYF
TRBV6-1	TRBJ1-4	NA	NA	TGTGCCAGCAGTAAACGGGGTTTACTTAATGAAAAACTGTTTTTT	CASSKRGLLNEKLFF
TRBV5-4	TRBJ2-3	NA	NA	TGTGCCAGCAGCCCTGACGGCAGGAGCACAGATACGCAGTATTTT	CASSPDGRSTDTQYF
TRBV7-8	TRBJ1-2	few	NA	TGTGCCAGCAGGCTAGGGAGGGGCAGGGTGCCGTATGGCTACACCTTC	CASRLGRGRVPYGYTF
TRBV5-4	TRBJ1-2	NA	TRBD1	TGTGCCAGCAGTCGGACAGGGAACTATGGCTACACCTTC	CASSRTGNYGYTF
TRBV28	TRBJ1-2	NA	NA	TGTGCCAGCAGTTTAATTACGCCCGTCTATGGCTACACCTTC	CASSLITPVYGYTF
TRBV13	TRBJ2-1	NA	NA	TGTGCCAGCAGCTGGGGGATCTCCTACAATGAGCAGTTCTTC	CASSWGISYNEQFF
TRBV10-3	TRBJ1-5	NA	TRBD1	TGTGCCATCAGTGAGTCGGGGACAGGGGCGGGTAATCAGCCCCAGCATTTT	CAISESGTGAGNQPQHF
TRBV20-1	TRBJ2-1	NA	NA	TGCAGTGCTAGATCCGGGACTCAGCAGTTCTTC	CSARSGTQQFF
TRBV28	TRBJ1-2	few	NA	TGTGCCAGCAGCCCTCAGACGGACTATGGCTACACCTTC	CASSPQTDYGYTF
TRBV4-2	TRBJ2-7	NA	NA	TGTGCCAGCAGCCTAGCTAGCTCCTACGAGCAGTACTTC	CASSLASSYEQYF
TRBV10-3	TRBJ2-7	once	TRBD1	TGTGCCATCAGTCCGGGACAGGGTATCGACGAGCAGTACTTC	CAISPGQGIDEQYF
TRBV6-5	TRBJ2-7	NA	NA	TGTGCCAGCAGACCATCACGGGCGGGCTCCTACGAGCAGTACTTC	CASRPSRAGSYEQYF
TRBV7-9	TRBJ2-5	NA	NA	TGTGCCAGCAGCCGAGTAGGGGGAGAGACCCAGTACTTC	CASSRVGGETQYF
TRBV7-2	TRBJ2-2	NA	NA	TGTGCCAGCAGCCCCCAACCTACCGGGGAGCTGTTTTTT	CASSPQPTGELFF
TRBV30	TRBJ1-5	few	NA	TGTGCCTGGAGTAGAATCTTAAATCAGCCCCAGCATTTT	CAWSRILNQPQHF
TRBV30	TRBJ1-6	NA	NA	TGTGCCTGGAGTGTTGATTCACCCCTCCACTTT	CAWSVDSPLHF
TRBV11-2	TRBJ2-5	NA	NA	TGTGCCAGCAGCTCGAGGCAGGTCCAAGAGACCCAGTACTTC	CASSSRQVQETQYF
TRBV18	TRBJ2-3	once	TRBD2	TGTGCCAGCTCACCGGCGGGAGCCCCAGATACGCAGTATTTT	CASSPAGAPDTQYF
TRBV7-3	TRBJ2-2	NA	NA	TGTGCCAGCAGCGCGGGGGCTAGCTCGGCCGGGGAGCTGTTTTTT	CASSAGASSAGELFF
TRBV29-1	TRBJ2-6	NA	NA	TGCAGCGTTGCGGGTGGTTCAGGTTCGGGGGCCAACGTCCTGACTTTC	CSVAGGSGSGANVLTF
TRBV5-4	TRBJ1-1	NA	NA	TGTGCCAGCAGCTTGGAAGGCCTGATGAACACTGAAGCTTTCTTT	CASSLEGLMNTEAFF
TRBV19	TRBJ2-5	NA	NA	TGTGCCAGTAGCCCTTCGGCCCGTAGGGAGACCCAGTACTTC	CASSPSARRETQYF
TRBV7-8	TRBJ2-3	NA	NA	TGTGCCAGCAGTCGTTTCGGGCGGCTAGATACGCAGTATTTT	CASSRFGRLDTQYF
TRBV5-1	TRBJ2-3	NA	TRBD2	TGCGCCAGCAGCTTGGGATCTAGCGGGAGGGCAGATACGCAGTATTTT	CASSLGSSGRADTQYF
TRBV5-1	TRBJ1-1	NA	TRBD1	TGCGCCAGCAGCGTGACAGGGATGTCTGAAGCTTTCTTT	CASSVTGMSEAFF
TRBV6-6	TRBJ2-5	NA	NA	TGTGCCAGCAGCCTCGGGGGGCGGGAAGAGACCCAGTACTTC	CASSLGGREETQYF
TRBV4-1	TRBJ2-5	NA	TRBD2	TGCGCCAGCAGCCAAGGTCTGCGGGAGATCACAGAGACCCAGTACTTC	CASSQGLREITETQYF
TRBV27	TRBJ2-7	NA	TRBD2	TGTGCCAGCAGTTTAGCGGGAGGGCCTCACGAGCAGTACTTC	CASSLAGGPHEQYF
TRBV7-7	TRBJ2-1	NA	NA	TGTGCCAGCAGCTTAGGTTTCCCCGGGGATGAGCAGTTCTTC	CASSLGFPGDEQFF
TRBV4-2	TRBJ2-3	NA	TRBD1	TGTGCCAGCAGCCAAGTACTCCGGGACAGGGGGACAGATACGCAGTATTTT	CASSQVLRDRGTDTQYF
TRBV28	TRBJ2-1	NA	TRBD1	TGTGCCAGCAGTACCCACAGGGGACAGCAGTTCTTC	CASSTHRGQQFF
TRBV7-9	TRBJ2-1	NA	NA	TGTGCCAGCAGCTTTGGGACCCTCTCCTACAATGAGCAGTTCTTC	CASSFGTLSYNEQFF
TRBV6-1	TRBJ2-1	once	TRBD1	TGTGCCAGCACCCCCCAGGGGGCCTACAATGAGCAGTTCTTC	CASTPQGAYNEQFF
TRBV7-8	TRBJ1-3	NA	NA	TGTGCCAGCAGCAAAATTGGGCAGGGGGGAAACACCATATATTTT	CASSKIGQGGNTIYF
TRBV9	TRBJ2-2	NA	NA	TGTGCCAGCAGCGCCCAGGGGTCGAACACCGGGGAGCTGTTTTTT	CASSAQGSNTGELFF
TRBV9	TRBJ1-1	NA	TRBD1	TGTGCCAGCAGCTTAGGAGGGACAGGGGGGACTGAAGCTTTCTTT	CASSLGGTGGTEAFF
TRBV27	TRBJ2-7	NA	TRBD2	TGTGCCAGCAGTAAACAGGTCACGGCGGGAGTTAGGTACGAGCAGTACTTC	CASSKQVTAGVRYEQYF
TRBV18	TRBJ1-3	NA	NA	TGTGCCAGCTCACCTGGCGGCAGGGGAAGCTTCTTTGGAAACACCATATATTTT	CASSPGGRGSFFGNTIYF
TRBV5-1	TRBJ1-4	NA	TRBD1	TGCGCCAGCAGCTTGAGGACAGGGGGATCGGCTAATGAAAAACTGTTTTTT	CASSLRTGGSANEKLFF
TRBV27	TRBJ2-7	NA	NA	TGTGCCAGCAGTTACAGGGCGGTGGACGAGCAGTACTTC	CASSYRAVDEQYF
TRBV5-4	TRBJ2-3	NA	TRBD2	TGTGCCAGCAGCGGAAGAGGCACTAGCGGACGCACAGATACGCAGTATTTT	CASSGRGTSGRTDTQYF
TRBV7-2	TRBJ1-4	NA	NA	TGTGCCAGCAGCCCAGTCGCAACTAATGAAAAACTGTTTTTT	CASSPVATNEKLFF
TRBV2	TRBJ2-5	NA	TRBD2	TGTGCCAGCAGAGCAATTCCTAGCGGGAGGGGGGAGACCCAGTACTTC	CASRAIPSGRGETQYF
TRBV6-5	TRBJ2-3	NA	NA	TGTGCCAGCAGCTGGACTCCTTTCCCAGATACGCAGTATTTT	CASSWTPFPDTQYF
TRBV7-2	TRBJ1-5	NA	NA	TGTGCCAGCAGCTTACTACGAGCGGGCAATCAGCCCCAGCATTTT	CASSLLRAGNQPQHF
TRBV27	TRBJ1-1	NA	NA	TGTGCCAGCAGTTCCCCTCCAGGGGTGAACACTGAAGCTTTCTTT	CASSSPPGVNTEAFF
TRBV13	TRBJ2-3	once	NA	TGTGCCAGCAGCTCAGTCCCAGGAGATGGCACGCAGTATTTT	CASSSVPGDGTQYF
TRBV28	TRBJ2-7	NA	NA	TGTGCCAGCAGCCGTACCGGGACGGGGAACTACGAGCAGTACTTC	CASSRTGTGNYEQYF
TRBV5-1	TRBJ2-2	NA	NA	TGCGCCAGCAGCTTGGGTCCGGCCGGTGCGGGGGAGCTGTTTTTT	CASSLGPAGAGELFF
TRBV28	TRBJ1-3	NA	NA	TGTGCCAGCAGTTTCTTAGCGGGGATCTCTGGAAACACCATATATTTT	CASSFLAGISGNTIYF
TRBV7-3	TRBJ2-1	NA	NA	TGTGCCAGCAGCCCGAAAGGGTGGTACAGCACCATCAATGAGCAGTTCTTC	CASSPKGWYSTINEQFF
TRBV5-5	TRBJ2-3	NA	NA	TGTGCCAGCAGCTTGGTAGCGAACACAGATACGCAGTATTTT	CASSLVANTDTQYF
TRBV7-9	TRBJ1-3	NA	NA	TGTGCCAGCAGCTCTCCCGGGTCTCCTGGAAACACCATATATTTT	CASSSPGSPGNTIYF
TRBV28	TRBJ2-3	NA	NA	TGTGCGGCTTCGGGGGATACGCAGTATTTT	CAASGDTQYF
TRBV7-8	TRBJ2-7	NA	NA	TGTGCCAGCAGCTTAGCGCGACCCGTTTGGGAGCAGTACTTC	CASSLARPVWEQYF
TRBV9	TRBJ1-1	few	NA	TGTGCCAGCAGCGCCGATGGGAGGGTGGGGACTGAAGCTTTCTTT	CASSADGRVGTEAFF
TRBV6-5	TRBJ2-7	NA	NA	TGTGCCAGCAGCCGCCGGGACGGATCCTACGAGCAGTACTTC	CASSRRDGSYEQYF
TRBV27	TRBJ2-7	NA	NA	TGTGCCAGCAGTGGTTCAGGGGGGCCCTACGAGCAGTACTTC	CASSGSGGPYEQYF
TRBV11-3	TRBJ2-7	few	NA	TGTGCCAGCAGCCCAAGCGGGCCCAGCTCCTACGAGCAGTACTTC	CASSPSGPSSYEQYF